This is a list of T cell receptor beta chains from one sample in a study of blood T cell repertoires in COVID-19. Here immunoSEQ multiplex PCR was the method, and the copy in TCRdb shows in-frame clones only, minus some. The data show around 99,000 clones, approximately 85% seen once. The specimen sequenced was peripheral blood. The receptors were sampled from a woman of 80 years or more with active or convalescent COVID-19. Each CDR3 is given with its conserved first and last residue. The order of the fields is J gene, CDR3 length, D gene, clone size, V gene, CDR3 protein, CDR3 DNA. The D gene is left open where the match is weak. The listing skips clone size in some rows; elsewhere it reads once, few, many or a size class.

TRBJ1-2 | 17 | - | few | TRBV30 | CAWSAIPKVQRVYGYTF | TGTGCCTGGAGTGCAATACCCAAGGTTCAGAGGGTTTATGGCTACACCTTC
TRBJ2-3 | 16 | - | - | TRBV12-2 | CASRLGLAGVIDTQYF | TGTGCAAGTCGCTTGGGACTAGCGGGAGTAATAGATACGCAGTATTTT
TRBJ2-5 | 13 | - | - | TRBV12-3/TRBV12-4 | CASSFGSQETQYF | TGTGCCAGCAGTTTTGGGAGTCAAGAGACCCAGTACTTC
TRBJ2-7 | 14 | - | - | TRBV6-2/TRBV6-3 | CASSYSRAGYEQYF | TGTGCCAGCAGTTACTCGAGGGCGGGGTACGAGCAGTACTTC
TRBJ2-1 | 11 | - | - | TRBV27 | CASSGLNEQFF | TGTGCCAGCAGTGGACTAAATGAGCAGTTCTTC
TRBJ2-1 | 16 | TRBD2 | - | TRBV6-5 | CASSLAGGGSYNEQFF | TGTGCCAGCAGTTTAGCGGGAGGGGGGTCCTACAATGAGCAGTTCTTC
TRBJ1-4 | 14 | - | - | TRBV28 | CASSLSPEDEKLFF | TGTGCCAGCAGTTTGTCCCCAGAGGATGAAAAACTGTTTTTT
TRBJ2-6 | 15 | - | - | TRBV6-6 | CASRKQGSGANVLTF | TGTGCCAGCAGAAAACAGGGTTCTGGGGCCAACGTCCTGACTTTC
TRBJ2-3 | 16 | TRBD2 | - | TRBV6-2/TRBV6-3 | CASSQIGTTLADTQYF | TGTGCCAGCAGTCAAATCGGGACTACCCTAGCAGATACGCAGTATTTT
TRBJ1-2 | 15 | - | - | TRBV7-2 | CASSSDSKLFYGYTF | TGTGCCAGCAGCTCAGACAGTAAACTATTCTATGGCTACACCTTC
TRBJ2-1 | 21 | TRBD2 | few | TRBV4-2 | CASSQDRRLAGVGVSYNEQFF | TGTGCCAGCAGCCAAGATCGGAGACTAGCGGGAGTAGGGGTTTCCTACAATGAGCAGTTCTTC
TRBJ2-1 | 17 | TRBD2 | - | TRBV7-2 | CASSLQSRASGTNEQFF | TGTGCCAGCAGCCTCCAGTCCCGGGCTAGCGGGACCAATGAGCAGTTCTTC
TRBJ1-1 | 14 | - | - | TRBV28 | CASGSGGMNTEAFF | TGTGCCAGCGGCTCGGGGGGAATGAACACTGAAGCTTTCTTT
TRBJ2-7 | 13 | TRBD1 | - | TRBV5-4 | CASSRDREGEQYF | TGTGCCAGCAGCCGGGACAGGGAAGGCGAGCAGTACTTC
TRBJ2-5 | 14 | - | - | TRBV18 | CASSPTTTVETQYF | TGTGCCAGCTCACCAACGACAACCGTGGAGACCCAGTACTTC
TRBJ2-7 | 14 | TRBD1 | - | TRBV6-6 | CASRHAQGAYEQYF | TGTGCCAGCAGGCACGCCCAGGGGGCCTACGAGCAGTACTTC
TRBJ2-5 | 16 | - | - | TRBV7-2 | CASSLGQGMRRETQYF | TGTGCCAGCAGCTTAGGGCAGGGAATGCGAAGAGAGACCCAGTACTTC
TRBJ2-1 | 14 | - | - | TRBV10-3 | CAISQSRGGDEQFF | TGTGCCATCAGTCAAAGTAGGGGGGGGGATGAGCAGTTCTTC
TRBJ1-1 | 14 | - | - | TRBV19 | CASSISGLNTEAFF | TGTGCCAGTAGTATTTCTGGGCTGAACACTGAAGCTTTCTTT
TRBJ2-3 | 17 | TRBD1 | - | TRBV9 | CASSVTPGQGATDTQYF | TGTGCCAGCAGCGTTACCCCGGGACAGGGGGCAACAGATACGCAGTATTTT
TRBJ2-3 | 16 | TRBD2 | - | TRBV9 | CASSVLGGGSTDTQYF | TGTGCCAGCAGCGTTCTGGGGGGAGGGAGCACAGATACGCAGTATTTT
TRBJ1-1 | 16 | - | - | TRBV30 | CAWSVAFAGMNTEAFF | TGTGCCTGGAGTGTTGCCTTTGCGGGCATGAACACTGAAGCTTTCTTT